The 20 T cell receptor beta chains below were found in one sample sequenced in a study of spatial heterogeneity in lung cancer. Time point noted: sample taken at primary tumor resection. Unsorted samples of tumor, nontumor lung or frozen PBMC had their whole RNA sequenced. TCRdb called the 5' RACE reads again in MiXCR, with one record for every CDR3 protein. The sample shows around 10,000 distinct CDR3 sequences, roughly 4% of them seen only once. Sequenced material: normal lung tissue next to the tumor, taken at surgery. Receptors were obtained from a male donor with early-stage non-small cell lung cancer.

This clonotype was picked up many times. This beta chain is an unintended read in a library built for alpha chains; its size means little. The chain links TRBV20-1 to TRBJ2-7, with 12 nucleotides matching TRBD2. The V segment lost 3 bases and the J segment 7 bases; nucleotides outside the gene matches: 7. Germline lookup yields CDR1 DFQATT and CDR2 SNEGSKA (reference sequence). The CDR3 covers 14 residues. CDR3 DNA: TGCAGTGCTAGGGCGGAGACTAGCGGGAGAGAGCAGTACTTC. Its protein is CSARAETSGREQYF.

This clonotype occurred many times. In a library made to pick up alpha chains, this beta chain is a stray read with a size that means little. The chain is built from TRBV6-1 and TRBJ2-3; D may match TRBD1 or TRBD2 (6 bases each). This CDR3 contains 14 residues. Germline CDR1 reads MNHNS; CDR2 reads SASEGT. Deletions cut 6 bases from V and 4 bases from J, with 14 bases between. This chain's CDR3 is CASRPRGGADTQYF. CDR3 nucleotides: TGTGCCAGCAGACCCAGGGGAGGAGCAGATACGCAGTATTTT.

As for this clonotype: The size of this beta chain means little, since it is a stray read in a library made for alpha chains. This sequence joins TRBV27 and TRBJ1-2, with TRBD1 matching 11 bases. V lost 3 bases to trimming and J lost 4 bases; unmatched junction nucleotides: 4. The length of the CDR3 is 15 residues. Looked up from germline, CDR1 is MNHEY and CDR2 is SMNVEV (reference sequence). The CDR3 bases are TGTGCCAGCAGTTTGGGGACAGGGGGAATCTATGGCTACACCTTC. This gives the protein CASSLGTGGIYGYTF.

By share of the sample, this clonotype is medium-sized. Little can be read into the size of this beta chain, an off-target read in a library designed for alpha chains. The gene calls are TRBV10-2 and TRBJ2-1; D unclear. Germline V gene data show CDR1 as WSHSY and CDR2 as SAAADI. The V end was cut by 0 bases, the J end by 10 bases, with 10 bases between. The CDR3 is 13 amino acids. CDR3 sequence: CASSESISGEQFF. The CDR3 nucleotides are TGCGCCAGCAGTGAGTCGATATCAGGAGAGCAGTTCTTC.

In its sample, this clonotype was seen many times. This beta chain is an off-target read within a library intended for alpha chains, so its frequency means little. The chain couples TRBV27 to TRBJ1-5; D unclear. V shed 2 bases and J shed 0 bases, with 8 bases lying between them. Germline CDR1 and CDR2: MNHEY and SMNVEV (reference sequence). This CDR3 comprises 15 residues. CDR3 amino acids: CASSLKQPSNQPQHF. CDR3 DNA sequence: TGTGCCAGCAGTTTAAAACAGCCTAGCAATCAGCCCCAGCATTTT.

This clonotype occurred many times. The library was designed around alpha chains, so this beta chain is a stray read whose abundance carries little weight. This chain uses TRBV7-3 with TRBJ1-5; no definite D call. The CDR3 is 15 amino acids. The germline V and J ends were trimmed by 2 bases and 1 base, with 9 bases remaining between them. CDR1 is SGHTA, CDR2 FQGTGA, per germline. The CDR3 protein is CASSLDGVSNQPQHF. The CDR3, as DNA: TGTGCCAGCAGCTTAGATGGGGTGAGCAATCAGCCCCAGCATTTT.

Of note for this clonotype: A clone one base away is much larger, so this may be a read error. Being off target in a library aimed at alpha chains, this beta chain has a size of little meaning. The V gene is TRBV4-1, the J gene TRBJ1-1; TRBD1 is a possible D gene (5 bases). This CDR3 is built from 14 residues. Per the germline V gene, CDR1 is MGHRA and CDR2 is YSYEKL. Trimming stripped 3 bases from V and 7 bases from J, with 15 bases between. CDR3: CASSHESGLLEAFF. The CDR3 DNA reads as TGCGCCAGCAGCCATGAATCAGGGCTCCTTGAAGCTTTCTTT.

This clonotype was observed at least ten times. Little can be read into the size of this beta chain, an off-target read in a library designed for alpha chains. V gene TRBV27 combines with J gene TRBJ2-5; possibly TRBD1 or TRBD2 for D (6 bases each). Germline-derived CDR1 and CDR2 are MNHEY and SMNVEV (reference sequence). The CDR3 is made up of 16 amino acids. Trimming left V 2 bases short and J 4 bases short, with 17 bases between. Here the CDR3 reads CASSLNLWGAAETQYF. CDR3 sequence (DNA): TGTGCCAGCAGTTTAAATTTGTGGGGGGCGGCAGAGACCCAGTACTTC.

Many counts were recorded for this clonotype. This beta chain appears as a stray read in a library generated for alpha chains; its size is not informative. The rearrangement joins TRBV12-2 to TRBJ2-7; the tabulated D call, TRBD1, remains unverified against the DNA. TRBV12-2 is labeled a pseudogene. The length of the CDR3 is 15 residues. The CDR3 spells CASRFPLQVSYEQYF. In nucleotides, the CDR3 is TGTGCAAGTCGCTTCCCCCTTCAGGTTTCCTACGAGCAGTACTTC.

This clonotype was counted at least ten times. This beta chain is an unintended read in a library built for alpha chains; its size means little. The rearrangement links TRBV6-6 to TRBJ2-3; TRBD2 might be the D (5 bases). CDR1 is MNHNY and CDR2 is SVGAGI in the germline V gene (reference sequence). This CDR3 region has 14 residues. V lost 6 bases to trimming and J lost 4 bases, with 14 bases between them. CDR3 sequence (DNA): TGTGCCAGCAGGCGGGCTGATCTGGCAGATACGCAGTATTTT. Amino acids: CASRRADLADTQYF.

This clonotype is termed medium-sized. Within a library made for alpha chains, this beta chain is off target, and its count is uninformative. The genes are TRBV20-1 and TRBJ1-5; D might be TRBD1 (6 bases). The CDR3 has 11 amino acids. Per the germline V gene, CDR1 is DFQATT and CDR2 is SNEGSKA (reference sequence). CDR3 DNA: TGCAGCGCAAGGGGGGACGGCCCCCAGCATTTT. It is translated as CSARGDGPQHF.

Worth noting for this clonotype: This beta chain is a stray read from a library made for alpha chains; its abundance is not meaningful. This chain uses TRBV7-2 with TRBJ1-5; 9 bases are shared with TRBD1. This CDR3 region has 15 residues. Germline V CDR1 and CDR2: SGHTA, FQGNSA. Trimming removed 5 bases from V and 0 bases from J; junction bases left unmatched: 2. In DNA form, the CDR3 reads TGTGCCAGCAGCCGGGGACAGGGTAGCAATCAGCCCCAGCATTTT. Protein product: CASSRGQGSNQPQHF.

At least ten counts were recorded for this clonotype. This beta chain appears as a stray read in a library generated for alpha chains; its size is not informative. This chain's CDR3 is CASRPLPGGGAVDTQYF. The DNA of the CDR3 is TGTGCCAGCAGACCCCTCCCAGGCGGGGGGGCAGTGGATACGCAGTATTTT. The rearrangement links TRBV28 to TRBJ2-3; 9 bases line up with TRBD2. This CDR3 has 17 residues. The germline V gene has CDR1 MDHEN and CDR2 SYDVKM. V gave up 6 bases and J gave up 6 bases; unmatched junction bases: 16.

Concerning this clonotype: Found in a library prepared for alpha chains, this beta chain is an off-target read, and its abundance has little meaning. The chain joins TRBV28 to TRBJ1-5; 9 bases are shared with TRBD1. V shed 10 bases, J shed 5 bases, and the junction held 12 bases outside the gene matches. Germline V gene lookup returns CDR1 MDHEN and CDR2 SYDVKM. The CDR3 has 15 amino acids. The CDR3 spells CATSVGGTGYQPQHF. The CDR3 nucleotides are TGTGCCACCTCCGTTGGGGGGACAGGGTATCAGCCCCAGCATTTT.

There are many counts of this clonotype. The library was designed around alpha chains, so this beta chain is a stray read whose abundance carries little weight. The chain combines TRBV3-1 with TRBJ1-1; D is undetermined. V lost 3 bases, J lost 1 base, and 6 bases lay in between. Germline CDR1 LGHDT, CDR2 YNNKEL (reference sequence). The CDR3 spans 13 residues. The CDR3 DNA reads TGTGCCAGCAGCCAGAATCGGAACACTGAAGCTTTCTTT. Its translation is CASSQNRNTEAFF.

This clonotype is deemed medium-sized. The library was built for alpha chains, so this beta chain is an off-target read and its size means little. In nucleotides, the CDR3 is TGTGCCAGCAGTCCCGGACTAGCGGACGAAGAGACCCAGTACTTC. Amino acids: CASSPGLADEETQYF. V and J are TRBV11-2 and TRBJ2-5; 10 positions agree with TRBD2. The V gene end was trimmed by 6 bases and the J gene end by 3 bases; junction bases not matched to a gene: 7. The CDR3 length is 15 residues. Germline lookup yields CDR1 SGHAT and CDR2 FQNNGV.

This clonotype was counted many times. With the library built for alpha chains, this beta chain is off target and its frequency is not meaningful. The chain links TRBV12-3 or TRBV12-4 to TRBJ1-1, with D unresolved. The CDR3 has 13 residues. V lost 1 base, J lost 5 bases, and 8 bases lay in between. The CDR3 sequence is CASSLGQSTEAFF. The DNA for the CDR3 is TGTGCCAGCAGTTTAGGGCAGTCTACTGAAGCTTTCTTT.

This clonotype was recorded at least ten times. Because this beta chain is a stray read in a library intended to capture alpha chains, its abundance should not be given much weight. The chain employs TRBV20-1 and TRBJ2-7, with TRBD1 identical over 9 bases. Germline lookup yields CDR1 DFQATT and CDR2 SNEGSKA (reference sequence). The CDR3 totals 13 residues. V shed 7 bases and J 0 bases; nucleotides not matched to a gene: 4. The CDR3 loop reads CSGDRGSSYEQYF. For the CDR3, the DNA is TGCAGTGGTGACAGGGGGAGCTCCTACGAGCAGTACTTC.

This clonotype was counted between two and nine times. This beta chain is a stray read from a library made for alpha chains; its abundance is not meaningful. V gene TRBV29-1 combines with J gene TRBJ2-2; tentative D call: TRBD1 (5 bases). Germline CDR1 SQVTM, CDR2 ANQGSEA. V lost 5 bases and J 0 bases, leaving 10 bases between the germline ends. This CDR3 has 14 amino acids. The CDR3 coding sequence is TGCAGCGTTTGGACACGGACGAACACCGGGGAGCTGTTTTTT. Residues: CSVWTRTNTGELFF.

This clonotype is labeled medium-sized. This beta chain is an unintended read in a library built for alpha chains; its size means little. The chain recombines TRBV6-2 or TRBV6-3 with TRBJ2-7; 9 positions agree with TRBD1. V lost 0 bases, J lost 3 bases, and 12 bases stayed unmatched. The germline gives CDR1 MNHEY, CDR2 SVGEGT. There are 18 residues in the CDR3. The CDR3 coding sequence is TGTGCCAGCAGTTACTCCCGGGACAGGGTTGAGCCTCTCTACGAGCAGTACTTC. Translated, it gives CASSYSRDRVEPLYEQYF.